These 26 T cell receptor beta chains came from one sample sequenced in a study of blood T cell repertoires in COVID-19. Some clones are missing from TCRdb's copy, which holds only in-frame ones; the method was immunoSEQ multiplex PCR. The repertoire consists of some 110,000 clones, with approximately 80% occurring once and the leading ten covering roughly 29%. Sequenced: peripheral blood. The receptors derive from a man in his sixties with acute or convalescent COVID-19.

In DNA form, the CDR3 reads TGTGCCAGCAGTCTCGGGGGGGGAGCTTTCTTT. It translates to CASSLGGGAFF. The chain uses TRBV12-3 or TRBV12-4 and TRBJ1-1; TRBD1 might be the D (5 bases). The CDR3 sequence is 11 residues long. V dropped 5 bases and J dropped 10 bases, with 11 bases sitting between them.

This chain's CDR3 is CASSLVGGVTYEQYF. The CDR3 DNA follows: TGCGCCAGCAGCTTGGTAGGGGGCGTCACCTACGAGCAGTACTTC. The chain is built from TRBV5-1 and TRBJ2-7; 7 bases are shared with TRBD1. The CDR3 extends over 15 amino acids. The ends lost 0 bases at V and 2 bases at J; junction bases unmatched: 5. Germline V lookup: CDR1 SGHRS, CDR2 YFSETQ. Drawing the rest from reference TRBV5-1 and TRBJ2-7, the complete variable domain is KAGVTQTPRYLIKTRGQQVTLSCSPISGHRSVSWYQQTPGQGLQFLFEYFSETQRNKGNFPGRFSGRQFSNSRSEMNVSTLELGDSALYLCASSLVGGVTYEQYFGPGTRLTVT.

V is TRBV30 and J is TRBJ2-1, with TRBD2 matching over 11 bases. Germline CDR1 reads GTSNPN; CDR2 reads SVGIG (reference sequence). J lost 7 bases, V lost 0 bases, and 17 bases had no gene match. The CDR3 runs to 19 residues. CDR3 sequence: CAWSVRGLHPGLAENEQFF. The CDR3, as DNA: TGTGCCTGGAGTGTACGGGGCCTCCATCCGGGACTAGCGGAAAATGAGCAGTTCTTC.

The chain couples TRBV5-1 to TRBJ2-3; TRBD1 agrees at 8 bases. The length of the CDR3 is 16 residues. The V and J ends lost 4 bases and 5 bases, in that order; junction bases with no gene match: 12. Germline V gene data show CDR1 as SGHRS and CDR2 as YFSETQ. CDR3: CASSPMTGEQGDTQYF. CDR3 bases: TGCGCCAGCAGCCCCATGACAGGGGAACAAGGAGATACGCAGTATTTT.

The rearrangement joins TRBV19 to TRBJ2-5; D might be TRBD2 (5 bases). The germline V gene has CDR1 LNHDA and CDR2 SQIVND (reference sequence). Trimming took off 3 bases at V and 5 bases at J, with 13 bases between the two ends. CDR3 length equals 14 residues. The CDR3 DNA reads as TGTGCCAGTAGTATTGGATTACGAGGGGAGACCCAGTACTTC. As protein: CASSIGLRGETQYF.

The CDR3 DNA reads TGTGCCAGTGCCATGACAGGGGGCTATGGCTACACCTTC. This sequence encodes CASAMTGGYGYTF. The chain employs TRBV19 and TRBJ1-2; 9 bases line up with TRBD1. CDR1 is LNHDA, CDR2 SQIVND, per germline (reference sequence). This CDR3 is built from 13 residues. Losses at the gene ends were 8 bases for V and 4 bases for J; bases not matched to a gene: 5.

The chain has TRBV11-2 and TRBJ1-6; D is uncertain. The CDR3 contains 13 residues. V was trimmed by 5 bases and J by 3 bases, leaving 5 bases between them. Germline CDR1 is SGHAT and CDR2 is FQNNGV. The CDR3 spells CASSQNYNSPLHF. The CDR3 DNA reads as TGTGCCAGCAGCCAAAACTATAATTCACCCCTCCACTTT.

This clone was detected only a few times. This chain links TRBV5-6 with TRBJ1-2; TRBD1 is a possible D gene (6 bases). Germline V gene lookup returns CDR1 SGHDT and CDR2 YYEEEE. V was cut by 3 bases and J by 8 bases, with 11 bases left in between. The CDR3 contains 12 residues. The CDR3 here is CASSSQGWGYTF. The CDR3 DNA follows: TGTGCCAGCAGCTCACAGGGTTGGGGCTACACCTTC. The full variable domain, completed using reference TRBV5-6 and TRBJ1-2, is DAGVTQSPTHLIKTRGQQVTLRCSPKSGHDTVSWYQQALGQGPQFIFQYYEEEERQRGNFPDRFSGHQFPNYSSELNVNALLLGDSALYLCASSSQGWGYTFGSGTRLTVV.

The CDR3 nucleotides are TGCGCCAGCAGTGAGTCAGGGCAGGGGAAAGATACGCAGTATTTT. As protein: CASSESGQGKDTQYF. The V and J genes are TRBV10-1 and TRBJ2-3; TRBD1 is a possible D gene (6 bases). From germline, CDR1 is WNHNN and CDR2 SYGVQD (reference sequence). The CDR3 length is 15 residues. Trimming pared 0 bases from V and 5 bases from J, leaving 12 bases between.

The chain recombines TRBV28 with TRBJ1-3; D may be TRBD1 (5 bases). The CDR3 has 14 amino acids. With 6 bases removed from V and 4 bases from J, the gap between germline ends came to 13 bases. Germline V CDR1 and CDR2: MDHEN, SYDVKM. CDR3 coding DNA: TGTGCCAGCAGCCGCGGGGGTGCGGGAAACACCATATATTTT. Protein: CASSRGGAGNTIYF.

The chain employs TRBV7-8 and TRBJ2-1; D may be TRBD2 (7 bases). The CDR3 has 15 amino acids. The germline gives CDR1 SGHVS, CDR2 FQNEAQ. With 5 bases removed from V and 8 bases from J, the gap between germline ends came to 19 bases. The CDR3, as DNA: TGTGCCAGCAGCCCTTGGGGGGGCCGTTACGATGAGCAGTTCTTC. It encodes CASSPWGGRYDEQFF.

In DNA, the CDR3 is TGTGCCAGCAGCCAACGAGGGAGTAACTATGGCTACACCTTC. It encodes CASSQRGSNYGYTF. The chain has TRBV3-1 (or the pseudogene TRBV3-2) and TRBJ1-2; D call uncertain. This CDR3 comprises 14 residues. Trimming stripped 2 bases from V and 1 base from J, with 8 bases between. From germline, CDR1 is LGHDT and CDR2 YNNKEL (reference sequence).

The rearrangement links TRBV19 to TRBJ1-6; weak D call: TRBD1 (6 bases). The CDR3 extends over 14 amino acids. The V end lost 7 bases, the J end lost 8 bases, and 15 bases lay between the germline ends. Germline loops: CDR1 LNHDA, CDR2 SQIVND (reference sequence). The CDR3 protein is CASTRGASDSPLHF. The CDR3 DNA follows: TGTGCCAGTACGCGGGGGGCTTCGGATTCACCCCTCCACTTT.

V usage is TRBV4-1 and J usage is TRBJ2-3; perhaps TRBD2 as D (5 bases). Germline values: CDR1 MGHRA, CDR2 YSYEKL. V was trimmed by 0 bases and J by 7 bases, leaving 23 bases between them. This CDR3 spans 18 amino acids. DNA for the CDR3: TGCGCCAGCAGCCAAGATGCGGGTGACTCGGAGACCTCGTATACGCAGTATTTT. Its translation is CASSQDAGDSETSYTQYF.

The rearrangement links TRBV18 to TRBJ1-2; D is possibly TRBD1 (6 bases). The CDR3 has 19 amino acids. Trimming cost V 3 bases and J 7 bases, with 30 bases left between them. Germline V gives CDR1 KGHSH, CDR2 LQKENI. The CDR3, as DNA: TGTGCCAGCTCACCCACAGGGCTCGCAACATTCGCCCTACCGAGTGGCTACACCTTC. Translated: CASSPTGLATFALPSGYTF. Filled out from reference TRBV18 and TRBJ1-2, the complete variable domain reads NAGVMQNPRHLVRRRGQEARLRCSPMKGHSHVYWYRQLPEEGLKFMVYLQKENIIDESGMPKERFSAEFPKEGPSILRIQQVVRGDSAAYFCASSPTGLATFALPSGYTFGSGTRLTVV.

This clone was detected only once. The genes are TRBV5-1 and TRBJ2-1, with 7 bases fitting TRBD2. This CDR3 contains 17 residues. CDR1 is SGHRS and CDR2 is YFSETQ in the germline V gene. The V gene end was trimmed by 0 bases and the J gene end by 4 bases; junction bases not matched to a gene: 10. The CDR3 loop is CASSLGRGTTQYNEQFF. CDR3 sequence (DNA): TGCGCCAGCAGCTTGGGGCGGGGGACGACTCAATACAATGAGCAGTTCTTC.

This clone has only one observation. J is TRBJ2-2 and V is TRBV11-3, with D tentatively TRBD2 (6 bases). The V and J ends lost 3 bases and 4 bases respectively, with 9 bases between them. CDR1 is SGHNT and CDR2 is YENEEA in the germline V gene. This CDR3 has 14 amino acids. The CDR3 DNA reads TGTGCCAGCAGCTTCGCTAGCGTCACCGGGGAGCTGTTTTTT. It yields the protein CASSFASVTGELFF.

The V gene is TRBV12-1, the J gene TRBJ2-1; no DNA check was done on the table's D call, TRBD2. TRBV12-1 is a known pseudogene. The CDR3 consists of 15 residues. This CDR3 is CASSFHYRQHGEQFF. The CDR3 DNA follows: TGTGCCAGCAGCTTTCACTACCGTCAGCACGGTGAGCAGTTCTTC.

The chain has TRBV5-1 and TRBJ2-2; 15 bases agree with TRBD2. The germline CDR1 and CDR2 sequences are SGHRS and YFSETQ. This CDR3 region has 16 residues. The V gene end was trimmed by 2 bases and the J gene end by 5 bases; junction bases not matched to a gene: 1. The CDR3 loop reads CASSFGLAGGTGELFF. The CDR3 nucleotides are TGCGCCAGCAGCTTTGGACTAGCGGGAGGGACCGGGGAGCTGTTTTTT.

The V call is TRBV18, the J call TRBJ2-3; unclear D gene. Trimming cost V 0 bases and J 5 bases, with 3 bases left between them. The CDR3 contains 12 residues. The V gene's germline CDR1 is KGHSH and CDR2 LQKENI. Written as DNA, the CDR3 is TGTGCCAGCTCACCACCCCGAGATACGCAGTATTTT. This translates into CASSPPRDTQYF.

J is TRBJ1-1 and V is TRBV6-2 or TRBV6-3, with no clear D. Trimming took 4 bases from V and 6 from J, leaving 15 bases between them. Germline V CDR1 and CDR2: MNHEY, SVGEGT. The CDR3 runs to 14 residues. CDR3 nucleotide sequence: TGTGCCAGCAGTTTGTGGAGTTCCAGCGCTGAAGCTTTCTTT. Protein product: CASSLWSSSAEAFF.

The rearrangement uses TRBV27 and TRBJ1-1; 8 nucleotides align to TRBD1. This CDR3 has 17 residues. Germline V gives CDR1 MNHEY, CDR2 SMNVEV (reference sequence). V lost 2 bases, J lost 7 bases, and 15 bases stayed unmatched. The CDR3 coding sequence is TGTGCCAGCAGTTTAGTTGGGAGACAGGGGCCGACGGGTGAAGCTTTCTTT. It translates to CASSLVGRQGPTGEAFF.

This clone was detected once. The gene calls are TRBV5-1 and TRBJ1-6; 9 bases map to TRBD1. The CDR3 has 16 residues. The germline V gene has CDR1 SGHRS and CDR2 YFSETQ. Trimming at V came to 0 bases and at J to 3 bases, leaving 1 base not matched to a gene. CDR3 loop: CASSLGQGGYNSPLHF. The CDR3 DNA follows: TGCGCCAGCAGCTTGGGACAGGGGGGCTATAATTCACCCCTCCACTTT. Full variable domain (remainder filled in from reference TRBV5-1 and TRBJ1-6): KAGVTQTPRYLIKTRGQQVTLSCSPISGHRSVSWYQQTPGQGLQFLFEYFSETQRNKGNFPGRFSGRQFSNSRSEMNVSTLELGDSALYLCASSLGQGGYNSPLHFGNGTRLTVT.

The J gene is TRBJ2-7, the V gene TRBV21-1; TRBD2 is the table's D call and was not checked against the DNA. TRBV21-1 is tagged as a pseudogene. The CDR3 has 18 residues. CDR3 coding DNA: TGTGCCAGCAGCAAAAAGCGCGTAGTAGCGGTTGAGCCCTACGAGCAGTACTTC. Encoded protein: CASSKKRVVAVEPYEQYF.

This sequence joins TRBV7-2 and TRBJ2-5, with TRBD2 as a possible D gene (5 bases). The CDR3 sequence is 12 residues long. Germline V gene sequence: CDR1 SGHTA, CDR2 FQGNSA. Trimming took 3 bases from V and 3 from J, leaving 5 bases between them. CDR3: CASSLREETQYF. The DNA of the CDR3 is TGTGCCAGCAGCTTGAGGGAAGAGACCCAGTACTTC.

This chain uses TRBV9 with TRBJ1-1; D might be TRBD1 (6 bases). Germline assignment: CDR1 SGDLS and CDR2 YYNGEE. Trimming shortened V by 0 bases and J by 0 bases, and 9 bases separated the two germline ends. CDR3 length equals 15 residues. The CDR3 nucleotides are TGTGCCAGCAGCGTAGCGGGGACATTGAACACTGAAGCTTTCTTT. Translated, it gives CASSVAGTLNTEAFF.